This is a list of T cell receptor beta chains from one sample in a study of Ad26.COV2.S vaccination and SARS-CoV-2 variants. The repertoire was sequenced with immunoSEQ multiplex PCR; TCRdb's copy has only in-frame clones and lacks some. The table lists around 320,000 clones, roughly 84% of them singletons. The sample was peripheral blood, taken in a trial of Ad26.COV2.S vaccine versus placebo. These receptors were obtained from a person between 18 and 65 years old who received the Ad26.COV2.S COVID-19 vaccine or a placebo. The CDR3 runs from the conserved cysteine through the conserved F or W. The D gene is left open where the match is weak. Clone size is given for some rows only: seen once, a few or many times, or a class if the clone is expanded.

NA TRBJ2-7 TRBV12-3/TRBV12-4 NA 13 TGTGCCAGCATGCGGCGGCACGAAGACGAGCAGTACTTC CASMRRHEDEQYF
NA TRBJ1-2 TRBV19 once 14 TGTGCCAGTAGTACCAACCCGATAGCGTATGGCTACACCTTC CASSTNPIAYGYTF
TRBD1 TRBJ1-1 TRBV3-1/TRBV3-2 NA 14 TGTGCCAGCAGCCCGGACAGGGAAAGCTCTGAAGCTTTCTTT CASSPDRESSEAFF
NA TRBJ2-1 TRBV6-5 NA 13 TGTGCCAGCAGTCCTGACAGTCACAATGAGCAGTTCTTC CASSPDSHNEQFF
NA TRBJ2-1 TRBV7-3 NA 15 TGTGCCAGCAGCCAAGGGACATCTATTTACAATGAGCAGTTCTTC CASSQGTSIYNEQFF
NA TRBJ2-3 TRBV20-1 NA 11 TGCAGTGCTAGTGTGATGGGCATCCAGTATTTT CSASVMGIQYF
TRBD1 TRBJ1-2 TRBV7-2 NA 17 TGTGCCAGCAGCTTAGGACAGGGTTCCCCTTCTAACTATGGCTACACCTTC CASSLGQGSPSNYGYTF
NA TRBJ1-2 TRBV2 NA 12 TGTGCCAGCAGTACTTCCTCCTATGGCTACACCTTC CASSTSSYGYTF
TRBD2 TRBJ2-3 TRBV14 once 18 TGTGCCAGCAGCCATCCCCGAAGGGGGCTAGCGGGGGAGGATACGCAGTATTTT CASSHPRRGLAGEDTQYF
TRBD1 TRBJ1-6 TRBV30 NA 15 TGTGCCTGGACGACAGGGGGTTCCTATAATTCACCCCTCCACTTT CAWTTGGSYNSPLHF
NA TRBJ1-1 TRBV7-2 NA 13 TGTGCCAGCAGCTACCGACAGGCCACTGAAGCTTTCTTT CASSYRQATEAFF
TRBD1 TRBJ1-6 TRBV5-1 NA 15 TGCGCCAGCAGCTTGGGGACAGGGAACAATTCACCCCTCCACTTT CASSLGTGNNSPLHF
NA TRBJ2-2 TRBV5-1 NA 16 TGCGCCAGCAGCTCACCTACAGGGACGGGGACCGGGGAGCTGTTTTTT CASSSPTGTGTGELFF
NA TRBJ1-2 TRBV30 NA 15 TGTGCCTGGGACCAACCTCAGGGAGGCAACTATGGCTACACCTTC CAWDQPQGGNYGYTF
TRBD1 TRBJ1-2 TRBV5-5 NA 16 TGTGCCAGCAGCAGAATTGGCACAGGACAGGAGGATGGCTACACCTTC CASSRIGTGQEDGYTF
NA TRBJ2-7 TRBV5-1 NA 12 TGCGCCACCGGGCGTGACAGCTACGAGCAGTACTTC CATGRDSYEQYF
NA TRBJ1-1 TRBV19 NA 11 TGTGCCAGTACCTTGGGACCGGGAGCTTTCTTT CASTLGPGAFF
TRBD1 TRBJ1-2 TRBV5-4 NA 15 TGTGCCAGCAGCCTCGACAGGGGCATTAACTATGGCTACACCTTC CASSLDRGINYGYTF
NA TRBJ1-3 TRBV3-1/TRBV3-2 NA 15 TGTGCCAGCCGTACCAATCCGGGGACGGGAAACACCATATATTTT CASRTNPGTGNTIYF
NA TRBJ1-2 TRBV5-1 NA 14 TGCGCCAGCAGCCCCCCATCTGCTAACTATGGCTACACCTTC CASSPPSANYGYTF
NA TRBJ2-2 TRBV10-3 NA 15 TGTGCCATCAGTGAGTCTGGAGGGGATAAAGGGGAGCTGTTTTTT CAISESGGDKGELFF
NA TRBJ1-2 TRBV30 once 14 TGTGCCTGGAGTGTTTTCGGGCTGGACTATGGCTACACCTTC CAWSVFGLDYGYTF
TRBD2 TRBJ2-2 TRBV10-3 NA 16 TGTGCCATCAGTGAGCTAGCGGGTCCAAACACCGGGGAGCTGTTTTTT CAISELAGPNTGELFF
NA TRBJ1-6 TRBV18 NA 13 TGTGCCAGCTCACCGGGGAATAATTCACCCCTCCACTTT CASSPGNNSPLHF
NA TRBJ1-1 TRBV30 NA 14 TGTGCCTGGAGTGTCAGGGTAAAGGGGACTGAAGCTTTCTTT CAWSVRVKGTEAFF
NA TRBJ1-1 TRBV7-9 NA 15 TGTGCCAGCAGATCATTCGGACTACTGAACACTGAAGCTTTCTTT CASRSFGLLNTEAFF
NA TRBJ1-1 TRBV29-1 NA 11 TGCAGCGTTGACAACGGGGCTGAAGCTTTCTTT CSVDNGAEAFF
NA TRBJ2-3 TRBV5-1 NA 13 TGCGCCAGCAAGGTTGGCGGCACAGATACGCAGTATTTT CASKVGGTDTQYF
NA TRBJ2-3 TRBV11-2 few 12 TGTGCCAGCAGCCCGTGGGCAGATACGCAGTATTTT CASSPWADTQYF
TRBD1 TRBJ1-6 TRBV3-1/TRBV3-2 NA 14 TGTGCCGTTCCGACAGGGGGCTATAATTCACCCCTCCACTTT CAVPTGGYNSPLHF
TRBD2 TRBJ2-1 TRBV6-2/TRBV6-3 NA 19 TGTGCCAGCAGTTCCCCCCTATCATGGACTAGCGGGGGGGACAATGAGCAGTTCTTC CASSSPLSWTSGGDNEQFF
NA TRBJ2-3 TRBV18 NA 16 TGTGCCAGCTCACCACCTCCGGGGATGAGGACAGATACGCAGTATTTT CASSPPPGMRTDTQYF
NA TRBJ2-2 TRBV27 NA 11 TGTGCCACCCTAAACACCGGGGAGCTGTTTTTT CATLNTGELFF
NA TRBJ2-1 TRBV4-3 NA 14 TGCGCCAGCAGCCTCGGGACTGGAATGGGGGAGCAGTTCTTC CASSLGTGMGEQFF
NA TRBJ2-3 TRBV12-5 NA 12 TGTGCTAGTGGTTTCATTTTCGATACGCAGTATTTT CASGFIFDTQYF
TRBD1 TRBJ1-6 TRBV18 NA 16 TGTGCCAGCTCACCTCAACAGGGGAGGCAAAATTCACCCCTCCACTTT CASSPQQGRQNSPLHF
NA TRBJ2-7 TRBV9 NA 13 TGTGCCAGCAGCGTAGACCAGGGAGATGGGCAGTACTTC CASSVDQGDGQYF
TRBD1 TRBJ1-6 TRBV5-8 NA 14 TGTGCCAGCAGCTTCGGGACAGGGGTTTCACCCCTCCACTTT CASSFGTGVSPLHF
NA TRBJ2-1 TRBV6-5 NA 15 TGTGCCAGCAGTCTAGGATGGGCTACTAGGGGTGAGCAGTTCTTC CASSLGWATRGEQFF
NA TRBJ2-5 TRBV5-1 NA 14 TGCGCCAGCAGTGAACCGGGACCCCCGGAGACCCAGTACTTC CASSEPGPPETQYF
TRBD1 TRBJ2-3 TRBV19 NA 21 TGTGCCAGTAGTATAGACCGGGACAGGGTAGCTTCTTCTTCCCTCACAGATACGCAGTATTTT CASSIDRDRVASSSLTDTQYF
NA TRBJ2-3 TRBV6-5 NA 12 TGTGCCAGCAGCCTGGACAGAGATACGCAGTATTTT CASSLDRDTQYF